The rows below give T cell receptor beta chains drawn from one sample of a study of breast tumors, draining lymph nodes, adjacent tissues. TCRdb redid the calling of the multiplex PCR reads with MiXCR, one entry per CDR3 protein. This sample yields under 85,000 distinct CDR3 sequences, of which about 21% are seen a single time; about 2.5% belongs to the top ten. The sample taken for sequencing was axillary lymph node tissue. The receptors originated from a female donor with breast cancer. Some clones in this sample may be carry-over from other donors' samples. CDR3s include the opening cysteine and the closing phenylalanine or tryptophan. The order of the fields is clone size, CDR3 length, D gene, V gene, J gene, CDR3 DNA, CDR3 protein. A D gene is named only where the DNA matches it firmly. Only part of the rows carry a size: once, few, many, or a class if the clone is expanded.

many	16	NA	TRBV7-2	TRBJ2-1	TGTGCCAGCAGCTTCATGGCGGGATTAACCTACAATGAGCAGTTCTTC	CASSFMAGLTYNEQFF
many	12	NA	TRBV9	TRBJ1-2	TGTGCCAGCAGCGTAGGCGGGGATGGCTACACCTTC	CASSVGGDGYTF
many	11	NA	TRBV27	TRBJ2-7	TGTGCCAGCAGCAACTTCTACGAGCAGTACTTC	CASSNFYEQYF
many	16	TRBD2	TRBV19	TRBJ2-3	TGTGCCAGTAGTACGGGACTAGCGGGGGGCACAGATACGCAGTATTTT	CASSTGLAGGTDTQYF
NA	12	NA	TRBV2	TRBJ2-7	TGTGCCAGCAGCGCTGAGACAGAGGATATCCACTTC	CASSAETEDIHF
NA	21	TRBD2	TRBV4-3	TRBJ2-2	TGCGCCAGCAGCCAAGGTCTTTCCGGGACTAGCGGCCGATTAAACACCGGGGAGCTGTTTTTT	CASSQGLSGTSGRLNTGELFF
many	12	NA	TRBV4-1	TRBJ2-1	TGCGCCAGCAGCCAAGGGTGGCATGAGCAGTTCTTC	CASSQGWHEQFF
few	14	NA	TRBV6-5	TRBJ2-2	TGTGCCAGCAGTTACCAGGGGGGCACCGGGGAGCTGTTTTTT	CASSYQGGTGELFF
many	15	TRBD1	TRBV19	TRBJ2-1	TGTGCCAGTAGTGTAGGCAGGGGGTCCTACAATGAGCAGTTCTTC	CASSVGRGSYNEQFF
many	16	NA	TRBV15	TRBJ1-3	TGTGCCACCGGGGAGGGGGGTGGGAGAGCTGGAAACACCATATATTTT	CATGEGGGRAGNTIYF
many	17	TRBD1	TRBV20-1	TRBJ2-5	TGCAGTGCTAGATCGACTCCAGGACAGGCCCCCCAAGAGACCCAGTACTTC	CSARSTPGQAPQETQYF
NA	19	TRBD2	TRBV4-2	TRBJ2-1	TGTGCCAGCAGCCAAGAGGCCCGGACTAGCGGGAGGGCTGGGGATGAGCAGTTCTTC	CASSQEARTSGRAGDEQFF
NA	18	TRBD2	TRBV4-3	TRBJ2-1	TGCGCCAGCAGCCCCCGGACTAGCGGGGGGGGGTCCTACGATGAGCAGTTCTTC	CASSPRTSGGGSYDEQFF
many	18	NA	TRBV4-2	TRBJ2-7	TGTGCCAGCAGCCAAGATCTTCCAGGCCCCACTGCCTCCTACGAGCAGTACTTC	CASSQDLPGPTASYEQYF
many	15	NA	TRBV7-9	TRBJ2-2	TGTGCCAGCAGCTTAGTTAATATGGGATCCGGGGAGCTGTTTTTT	CASSLVNMGSGELFF
many	13	NA	TRBV27	TRBJ1-5	TGTGCCAGCAGTTGGAGGGGGGAACAGCCCCAGCATTTT	CASSWRGEQPQHF
many	12	NA	TRBV5-1	TRBJ2-5	TGCGCCAGCAGCTTGGGGAAAGAGACCCAGTACTTC	CASSLGKETQYF
many	13	TRBD2	TRBV27	TRBJ2-1	TGTGCCAGCAGTTGGTCGGGAGGGTTCCATCAGTTCTTC	CASSWSGGFHQFF
NA	14	TRBD1	TRBV28	TRBJ1-2	TGTGCCAGCAGTCGTGGACAGGGGAACTATGGCTACACCTTC	CASSRGQGNYGYTF
many	16	NA	TRBV15	TRBJ2-1	TGTGCCACCAGCAGAGACAGACAAAACCCCTACAATGAGCAGTTCTTC	CATSRDRQNPYNEQFF
many	14	NA	TRBV11-1	TRBJ2-2	TGTGCCAGCAGCTTAAACCCCGACACCGGGGAGCTGTTTTTT	CASSLNPDTGELFF
many	16	NA	TRBV20-1	TRBJ1-2	TGCAGTGCTAGAGATCGGTATGGGGGGCTTAACTATGGCTACACCTTC	CSARDRYGGLNYGYTF
many	13	NA	TRBV11-2	TRBJ2-3	TGTGCCAGCAGCTTAGGAGGGGGGAGTACGCAGTATTTT	CASSLGGGSTQYF
few	13	NA	TRBV7-6	TRBJ2-5	TGTGCCAGCAGGCCTAGCTCCCGGGAGACCCAGTACTTC	CASRPSSRETQYF
many	14	NA	TRBV7-3	TRBJ2-2	TGTGCCAGCAGTCGCAACCAGAACACCGGGGAGCTGTTTTTT	CASSRNQNTGELFF
few	16	TRBD2	TRBV5-4	TRBJ2-5	TGTGCCAGCAGCCGACTAGCGGGGCAGATCCAAGAGACCCAGTACTTC	CASSRLAGQIQETQYF
many	15	NA	TRBV9	TRBJ2-3	TGTGCCAGCAGCGTAGAAACCACTCGGGCAGATACGCAGTATTTT	CASSVETTRADTQYF
many	15	NA	TRBV6-1	TRBJ2-7	TGTGCCAGCAGCCCGGTGAGGGAAGGCTCCTACGAGCAGTACTTC	CASSPVREGSYEQYF
few	15	TRBD1	TRBV6-2/TRBV6-3	TRBJ2-3	TGTACCAGCAGTCGCCGGGACAGGGTCGCAGATACGCAGTATTTT	CTSSRRDRVADTQYF
many	16	TRBD2	TRBV7-2	TRBJ2-1	TGTGCCAGCAGCCCTCGACTAGCGGGAGGTTCTAATGAGCAGTTCTTC	CASSPRLAGGSNEQFF
many	13	NA	TRBV7-8	TRBJ1-5	TGTGCCAGCAGCTTCGGTGACCACCAGCCCCAGCATTTT	CASSFGDHQPQHF
many	13	NA	TRBV7-9	TRBJ2-1	TGTGCCAGCAGCTTAGCGGGTTTCAATGAGCAGTTCTTC	CASSLAGFNEQFF
many	15	NA	TRBV7-8	TRBJ2-1	TGTGCCAGCAGCCCCCTACCCACAGGGTGGAATGAGCAGTTCTTC	CASSPLPTGWNEQFF
many	14	TRBD1	TRBV2	TRBJ1-3	TGTGCCAGCACGAGGACAGGGACTGGAAACACCATATATTTT	CASTRTGTGNTIYF
many	15	NA	TRBV4-3	TRBJ2-7	TGCGCCAGCAGCCAAGGGTCCGGCAGGGGTTACGAGCAGTACTTC	CASSQGSGRGYEQYF
few	13	NA	TRBV28	TRBJ2-7	TGTGCCAGCAGTTTAGCCCACGGGGGCGAGCAGTACTTC	CASSLAHGGEQYF
many	16	TRBD1	TRBV19	TRBJ2-7	TGTGCCAGTAGTATGTTTGCGGGACAGGGCTTCTACGAGCAGTACTTC	CASSMFAGQGFYEQYF
many	16	NA	TRBV7-3	TRBJ1-6	TGTGCCAGCAGCTTAAATCGAGCAGCTAAGAATTCACCCCTCCACTTT	CASSLNRAAKNSPLHF
many	16	TRBD1	TRBV19	TRBJ1-5	TGTGCCAGTAGTATAAGGGACAGATATAGCAATCAGCCCCAGCATTTT	CASSIRDRYSNQPQHF
many	13	NA	TRBV5-8	TRBJ2-7	TGTGCCAGCAGCCCGCGAGGGGGGAAAGGGCAGTACTTC	CASSPRGGKGQYF
many	15	NA	TRBV12-3/TRBV12-4	TRBJ2-3	TGTGCCAGCAGTTTTGAGGGTAGAATCGGAGATACGCAGTATTTT	CASSFEGRIGDTQYF
many	14	TRBD2	TRBV9	TRBJ2-1	TGTGCCAGCAGCACAGGGACTAGCGGGAGTCAGCAGTTCTTC	CASSTGTSGSQQFF
many	15	NA	TRBV5-1	TRBJ2-5	TGCGCCAGCAGCCCGAGGACTCTGAGGGGCGAGACCCAGTACTTC	CASSPRTLRGETQYF
many	13	NA	TRBV29-1	TRBJ2-1	TGCAGCTCTATGGGGGGAGCAACGCATGAGCAGTTCTTC	CSSMGGATHEQFF
many	14	NA	TRBV6-1	TRBJ2-1	TGTGCCACTAACCGGGACCGGCTGGTCAATGAGCAGTTCTTC	CATNRDRLVNEQFF
many	16	NA	TRBV5-4	TRBJ2-3	TGTGCCAGCAGCGAAATCGCGGGGAGCAGCACAGATACGCAGTATTTT	CASSEIAGSSTDTQYF
many	15	NA	TRBV6-4	TRBJ2-7	TGTGCCAGCAGTGTTGACAGTACCTCCTCCTACGAGCAGTACTTC	CASSVDSTSSYEQYF
many	14	TRBD1	TRBV20-1	TRBJ1-2	TGCAGTGCTAGACCGGGACAGGGAGCCTATGGCTACACCTTC	CSARPGQGAYGYTF
many	11	NA	TRBV2	TRBJ2-7	TGTGCCAGCAGTGAAAGGGGGGGGGGTACCTTC	CASSERGGGTF
many	15	NA	TRBV6-1	TRBJ1-6	TGTGCCAGCAGTGAACGGGGGACGCTTAATTCACCCCTCCACTTT	CASSERGTLNSPLHF